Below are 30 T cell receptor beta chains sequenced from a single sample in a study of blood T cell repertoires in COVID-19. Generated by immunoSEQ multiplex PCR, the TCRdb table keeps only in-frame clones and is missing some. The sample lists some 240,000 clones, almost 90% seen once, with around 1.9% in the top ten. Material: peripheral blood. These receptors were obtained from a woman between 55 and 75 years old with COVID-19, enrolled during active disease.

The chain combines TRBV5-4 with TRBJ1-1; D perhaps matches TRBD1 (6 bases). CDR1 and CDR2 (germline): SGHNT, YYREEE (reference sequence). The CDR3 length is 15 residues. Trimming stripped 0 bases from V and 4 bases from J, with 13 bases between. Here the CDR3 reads CASSLGGQGATEAFF. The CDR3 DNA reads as TGTGCCAGCAGCTTGGGGGGACAAGGCGCCACTGAAGCTTTCTTT.

CDR3 protein: CAIRGQGDTTDTQYF. CDR3 nucleotides: TGTGCCATCAGGGGACAGGGGGACACCACAGATACGCAGTATTTT. The chain recombines TRBV10-3 with TRBJ2-3; the match to TRBD1 covers 11 bases. The germline V gene encodes CDR1 ENHRY and CDR2 SYGVKD. The ends lost 6 bases at V and 2 bases at J; junction bases unmatched: 4. This CDR3 is built from 15 residues.

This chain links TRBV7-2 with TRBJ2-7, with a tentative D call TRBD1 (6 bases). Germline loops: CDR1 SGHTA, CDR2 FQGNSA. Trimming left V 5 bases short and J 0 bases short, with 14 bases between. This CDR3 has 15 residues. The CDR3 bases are TGTGCCAGCAGCAGGAGACAGGAGATCTCCTACGAGCAGTACTTC. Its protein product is CASSRRQEISYEQYF.

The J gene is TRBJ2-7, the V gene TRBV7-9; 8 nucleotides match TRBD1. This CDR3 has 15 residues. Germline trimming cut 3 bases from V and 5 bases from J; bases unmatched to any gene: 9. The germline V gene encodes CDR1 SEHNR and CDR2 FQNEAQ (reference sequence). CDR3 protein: CASSFNRDRRHEQYF. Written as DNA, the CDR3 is TGTGCCAGCAGCTTCAACCGGGACAGGAGGCACGAGCAGTACTTC. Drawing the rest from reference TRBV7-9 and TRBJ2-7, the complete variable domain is DTGVSQNPRHKITKRGQNVTFRCDPISEHNRLYWYRQTLGQGPEFLTYFQNEAQLEKSRLLSDRFSAERPKGSFSTLEIQRTEQGDSAMYLCASSFNRDRRHEQYFGPGTRLTVT.

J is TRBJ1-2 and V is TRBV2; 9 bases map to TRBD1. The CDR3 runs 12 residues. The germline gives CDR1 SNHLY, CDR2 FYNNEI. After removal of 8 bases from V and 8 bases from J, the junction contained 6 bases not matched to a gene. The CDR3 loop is CASAGQGRGYTF. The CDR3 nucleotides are TGTGCCAGCGCGGGACAGGGAAGAGGCTACACCTTC. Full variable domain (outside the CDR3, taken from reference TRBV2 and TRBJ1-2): EPEVTQTPSHQVTQMGQEVILRCVPISNHLYFYWYRQILGQKVEFLVSFYNNEISEKSEIFDDQFSVERPDGSNFTLKIRSTKLEDSAMYFCASAGQGRGYTFGSGTRLTVV.

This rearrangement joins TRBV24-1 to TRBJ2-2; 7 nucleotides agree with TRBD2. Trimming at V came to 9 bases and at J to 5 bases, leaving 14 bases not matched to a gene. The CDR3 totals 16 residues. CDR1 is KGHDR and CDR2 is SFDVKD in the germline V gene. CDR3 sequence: CATPQVGGGRTGELFF. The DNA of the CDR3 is TGTGCCACCCCCCAGGTGGGGGGGGGAAGGACCGGGGAGCTGTTTTTT.

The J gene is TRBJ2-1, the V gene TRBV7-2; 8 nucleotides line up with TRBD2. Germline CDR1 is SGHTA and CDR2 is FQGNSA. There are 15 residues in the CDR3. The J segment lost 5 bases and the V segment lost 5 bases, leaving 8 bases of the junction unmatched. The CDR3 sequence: CASSPVAGGDNEQFF. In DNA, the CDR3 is TGTGCCAGCAGCCCGGTCGCGGGGGGAGACAATGAGCAGTTCTTC.

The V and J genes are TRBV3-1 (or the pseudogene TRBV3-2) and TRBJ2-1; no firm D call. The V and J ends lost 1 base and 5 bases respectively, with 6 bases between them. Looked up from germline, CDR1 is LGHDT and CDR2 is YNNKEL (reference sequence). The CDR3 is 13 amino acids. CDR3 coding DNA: TGTGCCAGCAGCCAAGCCGGTGACAATGAGCAGTTCTTC. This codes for CASSQAGDNEQFF.

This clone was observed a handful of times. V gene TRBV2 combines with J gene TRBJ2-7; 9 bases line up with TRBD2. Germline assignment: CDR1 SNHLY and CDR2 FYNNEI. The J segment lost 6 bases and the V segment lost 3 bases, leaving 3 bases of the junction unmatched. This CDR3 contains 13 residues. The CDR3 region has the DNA TGTGCCAGCAGTGACGGGACTAGCCGCGAGCAGTACTTC. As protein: CASSDGTSREQYF. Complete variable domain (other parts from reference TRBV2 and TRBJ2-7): EPEVTQTPSHQVTQMGQEVILRCVPISNHLYFYWYRQILGQKVEFLVSFYNNEISEKSEIFDDQFSVERPDGSNFTLKIRSTKLEDSAMYFCASSDGTSREQYFGPGTRLTVT.

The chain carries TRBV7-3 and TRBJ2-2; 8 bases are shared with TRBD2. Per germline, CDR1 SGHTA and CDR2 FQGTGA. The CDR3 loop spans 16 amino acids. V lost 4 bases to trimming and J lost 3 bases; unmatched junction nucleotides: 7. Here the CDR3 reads CASSSTSGEYTGELFF. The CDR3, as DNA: TGTGCCAGCAGCTCCACTAGCGGAGAGTACACCGGGGAGCTGTTTTTT.

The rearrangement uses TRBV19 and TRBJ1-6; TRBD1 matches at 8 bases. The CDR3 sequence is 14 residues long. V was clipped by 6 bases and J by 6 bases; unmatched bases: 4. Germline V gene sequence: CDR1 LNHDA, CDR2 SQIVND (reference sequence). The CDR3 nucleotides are TGTGCCAGTAGCAGGGGGCTGCCTAATTCACCCCTCCACTTT. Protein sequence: CASSRGLPNSPLHF.

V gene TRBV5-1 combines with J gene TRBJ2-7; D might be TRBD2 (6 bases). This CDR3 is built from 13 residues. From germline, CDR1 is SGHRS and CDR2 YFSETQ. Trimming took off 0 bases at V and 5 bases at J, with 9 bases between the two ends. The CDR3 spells CASSLVPGDEQYF. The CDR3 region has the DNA TGCGCCAGCAGCTTGGTCCCGGGAGACGAGCAGTACTTC.

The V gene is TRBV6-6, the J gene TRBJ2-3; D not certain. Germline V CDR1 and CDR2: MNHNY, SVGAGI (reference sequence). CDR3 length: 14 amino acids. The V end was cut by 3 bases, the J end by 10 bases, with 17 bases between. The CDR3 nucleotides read TGTGCCAGCAGTTATGCGAGCGAACGTCTCGCGCAGTATTTT. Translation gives CASSYASERLAQYF.

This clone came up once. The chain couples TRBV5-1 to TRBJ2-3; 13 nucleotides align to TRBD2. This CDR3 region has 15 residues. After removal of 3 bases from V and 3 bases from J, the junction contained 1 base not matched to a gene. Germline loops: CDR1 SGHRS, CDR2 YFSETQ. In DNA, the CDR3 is TGCGCCAGCAGCTCGGGACTAGCGGGGACAGATACGCAGTATTTT. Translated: CASSSGLAGTDTQYF.

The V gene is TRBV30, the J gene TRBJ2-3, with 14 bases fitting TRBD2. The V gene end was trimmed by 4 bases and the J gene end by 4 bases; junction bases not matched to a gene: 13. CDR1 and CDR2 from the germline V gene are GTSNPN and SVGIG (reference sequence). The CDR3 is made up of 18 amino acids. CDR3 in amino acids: CAWTGTSGGFRLADTQYF. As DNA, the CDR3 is TGTGCCTGGACTGGGACTAGCGGGGGATTTAGGCTGGCAGATACGCAGTATTTT.

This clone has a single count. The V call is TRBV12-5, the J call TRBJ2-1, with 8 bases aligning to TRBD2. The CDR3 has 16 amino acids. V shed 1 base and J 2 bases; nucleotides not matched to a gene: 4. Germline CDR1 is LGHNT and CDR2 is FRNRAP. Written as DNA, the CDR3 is TGTGCTAGTGGTTTGGGCGTTAGCGGGGCCTACAATGAGCAGTTCTTC. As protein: CASGLGVSGAYNEQFF.

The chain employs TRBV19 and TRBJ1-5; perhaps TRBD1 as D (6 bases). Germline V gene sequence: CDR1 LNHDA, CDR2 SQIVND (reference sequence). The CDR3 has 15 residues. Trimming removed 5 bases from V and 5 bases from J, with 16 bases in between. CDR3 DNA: TGTGCCAGTAGTGGGACACCTGGGGGGGATCAGCCCCAGCATTTT. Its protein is CASSGTPGGDQPQHF.

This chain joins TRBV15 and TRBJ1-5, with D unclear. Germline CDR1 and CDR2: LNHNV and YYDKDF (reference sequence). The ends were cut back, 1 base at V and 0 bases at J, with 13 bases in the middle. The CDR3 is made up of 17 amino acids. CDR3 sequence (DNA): TGTGCCACCAGCAGAGTCGGAGGACCCTATAGCAATCAGCCCCAGCATTTT. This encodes CATSRVGGPYSNQPQHF.

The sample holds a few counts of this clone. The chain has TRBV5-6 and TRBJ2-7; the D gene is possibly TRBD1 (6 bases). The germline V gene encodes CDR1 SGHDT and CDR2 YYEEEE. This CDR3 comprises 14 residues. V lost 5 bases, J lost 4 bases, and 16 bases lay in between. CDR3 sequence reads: CASRSDSGPYEQYF. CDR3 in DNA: TGTGCCAGCAGATCGGACAGTGGCCCATACGAGCAGTACTTC.

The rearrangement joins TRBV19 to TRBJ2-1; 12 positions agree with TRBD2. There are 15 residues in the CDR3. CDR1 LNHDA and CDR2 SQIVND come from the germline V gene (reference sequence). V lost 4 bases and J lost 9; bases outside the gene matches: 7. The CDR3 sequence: CASSTTSGGRSEQFF. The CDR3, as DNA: TGTGCCAGTAGTACGACTAGCGGGGGTCGGAGTGAGCAGTTCTTC.

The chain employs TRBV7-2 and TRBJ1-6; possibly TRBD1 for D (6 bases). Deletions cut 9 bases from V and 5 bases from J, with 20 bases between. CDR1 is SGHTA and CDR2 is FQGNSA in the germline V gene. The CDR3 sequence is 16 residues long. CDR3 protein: CASLITSGQDNSPLHF. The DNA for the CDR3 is TGTGCCAGTCTCATAACGTCGGGACAAGATAATTCACCCCTCCACTTT.

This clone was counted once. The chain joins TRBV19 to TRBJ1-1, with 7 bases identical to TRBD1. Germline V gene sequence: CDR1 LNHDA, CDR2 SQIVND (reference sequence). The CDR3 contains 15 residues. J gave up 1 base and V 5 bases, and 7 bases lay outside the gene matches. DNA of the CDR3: TGTGCCAGTAGTGCCGACAGGGTAGCGAACACTGAAGCTTTCTTT. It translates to CASSADRVANTEAFF.

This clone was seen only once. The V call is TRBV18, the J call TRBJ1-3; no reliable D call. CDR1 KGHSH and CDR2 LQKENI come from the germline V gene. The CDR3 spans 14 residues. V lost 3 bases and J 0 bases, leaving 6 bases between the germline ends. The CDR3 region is CASSPLSSGNTIYF. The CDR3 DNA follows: TGTGCCAGCTCACCTTTGAGCTCTGGAAACACCATATATTTT.

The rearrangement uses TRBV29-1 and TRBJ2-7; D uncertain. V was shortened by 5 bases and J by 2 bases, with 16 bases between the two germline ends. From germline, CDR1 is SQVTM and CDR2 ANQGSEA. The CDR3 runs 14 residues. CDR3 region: CSVTGYFNPYEQYF. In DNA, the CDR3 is TGCAGCGTTACCGGGTATTTTAACCCCTACGAGCAGTACTTC.

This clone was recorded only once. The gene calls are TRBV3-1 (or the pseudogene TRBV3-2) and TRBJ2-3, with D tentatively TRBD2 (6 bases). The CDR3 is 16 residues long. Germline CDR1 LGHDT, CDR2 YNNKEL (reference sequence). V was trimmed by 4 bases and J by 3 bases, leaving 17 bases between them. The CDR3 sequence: CASSPLRNSGTDTQYF. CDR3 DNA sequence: TGTGCCAGCAGCCCACTTCGTAATAGCGGAACAGATACGCAGTATTTT.

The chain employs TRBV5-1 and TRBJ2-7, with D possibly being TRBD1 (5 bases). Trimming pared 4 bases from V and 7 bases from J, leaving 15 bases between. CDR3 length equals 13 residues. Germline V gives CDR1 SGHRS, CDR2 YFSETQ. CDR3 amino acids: CASSQEGVWEQYF. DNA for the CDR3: TGCGCCAGCAGCCAGGAAGGGGTATGGGAGCAGTACTTC.

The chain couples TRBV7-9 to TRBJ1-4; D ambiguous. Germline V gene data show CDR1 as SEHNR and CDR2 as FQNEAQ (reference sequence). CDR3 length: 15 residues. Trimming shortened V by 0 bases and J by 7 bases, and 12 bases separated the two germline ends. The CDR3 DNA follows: TGTGCCAGCAGCTTAGCAGGCGGCGGTCGTGAAAAACTGTTTTTT. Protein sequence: CASSLAGGGREKLFF.

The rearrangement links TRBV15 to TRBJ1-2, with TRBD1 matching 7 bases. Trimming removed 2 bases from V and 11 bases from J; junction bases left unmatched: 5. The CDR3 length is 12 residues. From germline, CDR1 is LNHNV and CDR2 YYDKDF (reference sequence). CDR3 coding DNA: TGTGCCACCAGCAGACCGGGACAGTTTTACACCTTC. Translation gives CATSRPGQFYTF.

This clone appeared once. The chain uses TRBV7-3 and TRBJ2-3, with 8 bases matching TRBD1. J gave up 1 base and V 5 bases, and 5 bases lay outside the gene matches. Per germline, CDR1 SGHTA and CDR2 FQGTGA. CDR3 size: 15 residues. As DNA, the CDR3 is TGTGCCAGCAGCCCAGAGGACAGGGGCACAGATACGCAGTATTTT. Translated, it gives CASSPEDRGTDTQYF.

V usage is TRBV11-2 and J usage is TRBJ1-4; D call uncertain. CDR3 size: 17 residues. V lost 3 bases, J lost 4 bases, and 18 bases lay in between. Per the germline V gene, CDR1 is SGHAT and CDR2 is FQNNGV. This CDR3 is CASSFIGSRPNNEKLFF. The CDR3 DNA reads TGTGCCAGCAGCTTCATCGGGTCGAGACCGAATAATGAAAAACTGTTTTTT.